The next 30 T cell receptor beta chains were all read from a single sample in a study of CD8+CD57+ T cells in acquired aplastic anemia. TCR beta VDJ and CDR3 were profiled, and genomic DNA was the template. TCRdb used MiXCR to reprocess the reads, holding one entry per CDR3 protein. The sample includes some 410,000 distinct CDR3 sequences, 55% to 75% of them seen just once. The sequencing input was sorted CD4+, CD8+, or CD8+CD57+ T cells (not recorded which) from PBMCs. All receptors come from a human donor in good health, serving as a control.

The chain joins TRBV7-9 to TRBJ2-5; TRBD2 aligns across 8 bases. J gave up 1 base and V 5 bases, and 6 bases lay outside the gene matches. The CDR3 extends over 15 amino acids. The germline CDR1 and CDR2 sequences are SEHNR and FQNEAQ (reference sequence). The DNA for the CDR3 is TGTGCCAGCAGCACCTCCGGGACTAGCCAAGAGACCCAGTACTTC. Its protein is CASSTSGTSQETQYF.

This clonotype was observed many times. J is TRBJ1-2 and V is TRBV5-4; 11 nucleotides align to TRBD1. Per germline, CDR1 SGHNT and CDR2 YYREEE (reference sequence). V trimming: 5 bases; J trimming: 1 base; junction bases outside the gene matches: 10. The CDR3 consists of 17 residues. CDR3 protein: CASSQEDRGRGNYGYTF. DNA of the CDR3: TGTGCCAGCAGTCAGGAGGACAGGGGGCGCGGTAACTATGGCTACACCTTC.

This clonotype was picked up many times. This chain uses TRBV6-6 with TRBJ2-7; 8 nucleotides match TRBD1. The CDR3 contains 15 residues. Germline V lookup: CDR1 MNHNY, CDR2 SVGAGI (reference sequence). V gave up 2 bases and J gave up 3 bases; unmatched junction bases: 6. The CDR3 coding sequence is TGTGCCAGCAGTTACAGTGCCGGACAGGGCTACGAGCAGTACTTC. This translates into CASSYSAGQGYEQYF.

Worth noting for this clonotype: The conserved phenylalanine or tryptophan is not found at the CDR3 terminus, so this likely reflects a read error. The DNA is omitted, as the CDR3 cannot be located on it reliably, and the CDR3 follows TCRdb's listing. This rearrangement joins TRBV9 to TRBJ2-5; TRBD1 was called by the table and not checked on the DNA. The CDR3 is 13 amino acids in total, end residues counted. Germline CDR1 reads SGDLS; CDR2 reads YYNGEE. The CDR3 sequence: CASSEEPAGVTGI.

There are many counts of this clonotype. This rearrangement joins TRBV19 to TRBJ2-4; 7 bases agree with TRBD1. Germline V lookup: CDR1 LNHDA, CDR2 SQIVND (reference sequence). The CDR3 covers 14 residues. Trimming cost V 6 bases and J 1 base; bases outside gene matches: 3. DNA of the CDR3: TGTGCCAGTAGCCCGACAGGGGCCAAAAACATTCAGTACTTC. Protein: CASSPTGAKNIQYF.

This chain uses TRBV5-4 with TRBJ2-7, with 7 positions matching TRBD2. This CDR3 spans 13 amino acids. V shed 0 bases, J shed 5 bases, and the junction held 2 bases outside the gene matches. Germline V gene data show CDR1 as SGHNT and CDR2 as YYREEE (reference sequence). In DNA, the CDR3 is TGTGCCAGCAGCTTGGGTGCGGGAGACGAGCAGTACTTC. As protein: CASSLGAGDEQYF.

On this clonotype: Lacking the conserved final phenylalanine or tryptophan, this CDR3 likely reflects a read error. No DNA is shown, since the ends of the CDR3 on it are uncertain; the CDR3 is the one TCRdb lists. CDR3 in amino acids: CASRREEGTRGYAY. The V gene is TRBV15, the J gene TRBJ1-2. Germline V gives CDR1 LNHNV, CDR2 YYDKDF (reference sequence). The CDR3 contains 14 residues when both ends are counted.

V and J are TRBV24-1 and TRBJ2-4; D unresolved. V lost 9 bases and J 3 bases, leaving 11 bases between the germline ends. Germline V gives CDR1 KGHDR, CDR2 SFDVKD. This CDR3 is 13 amino acids long. The CDR3 region is CATGALGKNIQYF. The CDR3 DNA sequence: TGTGCCACCGGAGCCCTGGGCAAAAACATTCAGTACTTC.

As for this clonotype: Since no conserved phenylalanine or tryptophan closes the CDR3, a read error is the likely cause. The rearrangement links TRBV2 to TRBJ2-1, with a possible D match to TRBD2 (5 bases). The ends were cut back, 5 bases at V and 10 bases at J, with 15 bases in the middle. This CDR3 contains 13 residues. Germline V gene sequence: CDR1 SNHLY, CDR2 FYNNEI. The DNA of the CDR3 is TGTGCCAGCAGTTCATTCCTAACGGGGGAGCAGTTCTAC. As protein: CASSSFLTGEQFY.

This clonotype occurred a few times. The chain carries TRBV19 and TRBJ2-7; 9 bases are a match to TRBD1. The CDR3 is made up of 14 amino acids. Trimming cost V 10 bases and J 4 bases; bases outside gene matches: 11. The germline gives CDR1 LNHDA, CDR2 SQIVND (reference sequence). The CDR3 loop reads CATRTGTGFYEQYF. In nucleotides, the CDR3 is TGTGCCACTAGGACCGGGACAGGGTTTTACGAGCAGTACTTC. Drawing the rest from reference TRBV19 and TRBJ2-7, the complete variable domain is DGGITQSPKYLFRKEGQNVTLSCEQNLNHDAMYWYRQDPGQGLRLIYYSQIVNDFQKGDIAEGYSVSREKKESFPLTVTSAQKNPTAFYLCATRTGTGFYEQYFGPGTRLTVT.

The table lists this clonotype with many counts. The chain combines TRBV5-1 with TRBJ1-2; D is ambiguous. The V end lost 6 bases, the J end lost 1 base, and 25 bases lay between the germline ends. Germline values: CDR1 SGHRS, CDR2 YFSETQ. CDR3 length: 18 residues. The CDR3 reads CASKYSSRGRTFNYGYTF. For the CDR3, the DNA is TGCGCCAGCAAATACTCAAGCCGAGGACGAACCTTTAACTATGGCTACACCTTC. The full variable domain, in which reference TRBV5-1 and TRBJ1-2 provide the parts outside the CDR3, is KAGVTQTPRYLIKTRGQQVTLSCSPISGHRSVSWYQQTPGQGLQFLFEYFSETQRNKGNFPGRFSGRQFSNSRSEMNVSTLELGDSALYLCASKYSSRGRTFNYGYTFGSGTRLTVV.

The V and J genes are TRBV7-3 and TRBJ1-6, with a possible D match to TRBD1 (5 bases). The CDR3 runs to 17 residues. Germline CDR1 reads SGHTA; CDR2 reads FQGTGA. The V end was cut by 1 base, the J end by 0 bases, with 10 bases between. The CDR3 coding sequence is TGTGCCAGCAGCTTAATCGGGGGGAGCTCCTATAATTCACCCCTCCACTTT. Protein product: CASSLIGGSSYNSPLHF.

This clonotype was observed at least ten times. J is TRBJ2-5 and V is TRBV7-2; the D is unclear. Germline CDR1 reads SGHTA; CDR2 reads FQGNSA. V was clipped by 4 bases and J by 5 bases, with 14 bases between them. CDR3 length: 14 amino acids. CDR3: CASSSRRGSETQYF. CDR3 DNA sequence: TGTGCCAGCAGCTCCCGCCGCGGCAGTGAGACCCAGTACTTC.

As concerns this clonotype: A junction end diverges from the germline sequence, so it may reflect a read error. The gene calls are TRBV7-2 and TRBJ1-6; 7 bases are shared with TRBD1. This CDR3 is built from 14 residues. Germline assignment: CDR1 SGHTA and CDR2 FQGNSA. The CDR3 nucleotides read TGTGCCAGCACCCTAGGGGGCTATAATTCTCCCCTCCCCTTT. Its translation: CASTLGGYNSPLPF. Combining the CDR3 with reference TRBV7-2 and TRBJ1-6 gives the whole variable domain GAGVSQSPSNKVTEKGKDVELRCDPISGHTALYWYRQSLGQGLEFLIYFQGNSAPDKSGLPSDRFSAERTGGSVSTLTIQRTQQEDSAVYLCASTLGGYNSPLPFGNGTRLTVT.

The chain couples TRBV11-2 to TRBJ2-7; no firm D call. From germline, CDR1 is SGHAT and CDR2 FQNNGV. V lost 2 bases to trimming and J lost 5 bases, with 13 bases between them. There are 14 residues in the CDR3. The CDR3 region has the DNA TGTGCCAGCAGCTTAACTGTCCCCTCGGACGAGCAGTACTTC. Amino acid sequence: CASSLTVPSDEQYF. Filled out from reference TRBV11-2 and TRBJ2-7, the complete variable domain reads EAGVAQSPRYKIIEKRQSVAFWCNPISGHATLYWYQQILGQGPKLLIQFQNNGVVDDSQLPKDRFSAERLKGVDSTLKIQPAKLEDSAVYLCASSLTVPSDEQYFGPGTRLTVT.

CDR3 region: CASSSDRHTDTQYF. As DNA, the CDR3 is TGTGCCAGCAGTTCGGACAGGCATACAGATACGCAGTATTTT. V usage is TRBV7-3 and J usage is TRBJ2-3; 7 bases are a match to TRBD1. CDR1 SGHTA and CDR2 FQGTGA come from the germline V gene. V was clipped by 6 bases and J by 3 bases; unmatched bases: 6. The CDR3 is 14 amino acids.

This clonotype was seen many times. V and J are TRBV10-2 and TRBJ2-1, with 8 bases lining up with TRBD2. The CDR3 has 15 amino acids. J lost 4 bases, V lost 3 bases, and 5 bases had no gene match. The germline gives CDR1 WSHSY, CDR2 SAAADI. The CDR3 bases are TGCGCCAGCAGTGAAACGGGGGGGACTTACAATGAGCAGTTCTTC. This gives the protein CASSETGGTYNEQFF.

This clonotype was picked up many times. The junction does not match germline at one end; this may be a read error. The rearrangement uses TRBV7-7 and TRBJ2-5; 9 nucleotides line up with TRBD2. This CDR3 spans 16 amino acids. Germline CDR1 and CDR2: SSHAT and FNYEAQ (reference sequence). CDR3 sequence (DNA): TGTGCTAGCAGCTTAGGGGGAGCGGGGGGACAAGAGACCCAGTACTTC. Its protein product is CASSLGGAGGQETQYF.

The rearrangement uses TRBV9 and TRBJ1-5, with TRBD1 identical over 10 bases. This CDR3 has 15 amino acids. CDR1 SGDLS and CDR2 YYNGEE come from the germline V gene. V shed 3 bases and J 13 bases; nucleotides not matched to a gene: 13. The CDR3 loop reads CASSAQMGQGLWQHF. Here the CDR3 DNA reads TGTGCCAGCAGCGCACAGATGGGACAGGGGCTATGGCAGCATTTT.

Comment on this clonotype: Likely a read error: the CDR3 ends without its conserved phenylalanine or tryptophan. The DNA is omitted, as the CDR3 cannot be located on it reliably, and the CDR3 follows TCRdb's listing. V gene TRBV14 combines with J gene TRBJ2-5; whether TRBD1, the table's D call, matches the DNA was not checked. The CDR3 adds up to 13 amino acids, both ends counted. CDR1 and CDR2 from the germline V gene are SGHDN and FVKESK. CDR3 protein: CASSLDRGWNTEV.

This sequence joins TRBV7-2 and TRBJ2-3, with 11 bases lining up with TRBD1. Germline V gene sequence: CDR1 SGHTA, CDR2 FQGNSA. Unmatched junction bases numbered 11, after V lost 0 bases and J lost 3 bases. This CDR3 is 19 amino acids long. The CDR3 spells CASSLAGQGAGGSTDTQYF. DNA for the CDR3: TGTGCCAGCAGCTTAGCCGGACAGGGGGCAGGGGGAAGTACAGATACGCAGTATTTT.

This clonotype was seen only a few times. The chain recombines TRBV10-2 with TRBJ2-5, with D unresolved. The V gene's germline CDR1 is WSHSY and CDR2 SAAADI. CDR3 length: 16 amino acids. Trimming took 0 bases from V and 5 from J, leaving 16 bases between them. CDR3 nucleotide sequence: TGCGCCAGCAGTGAGTCGTACAGCCTCCTGGGGGAGACCCAGTACTTC. Its protein is CASSESYSLLGETQYF.

As for this clonotype: Compared with germline, one end of the junction differs, possibly owing to a read error. The V and J genes are TRBV7-8 and TRBJ1-1, with D uncertain. CDR1 and CDR2 (germline): SGHVS, FQNEAQ. The CDR3 extends over 14 amino acids. In DNA form, the CDR3 reads TGTGCCAGCAGCCCACGGGTGGAGACCGAGGACTTCGGCTTT. Its protein is CASSPRVETEDFGF.

This clonotype showed up just a few times. No conserved phenylalanine or tryptophan is present at the end of the CDR3, so a read error is the likely explanation. The chain combines TRBV19 with TRBJ2-3; tentatively, D is TRBD1 (6 bases). CDR3 length: 13 residues. Trimming stripped 9 bases from V and 5 bases from J, with 15 bases between. CDR1 is LNHDA, CDR2 SQIVND, per germline (reference sequence). CDR3: CASKLTGIDTQYS. In nucleotides, the CDR3 is TGTGCCAGCAAGCTCACAGGGATAGATACGCAGTATTCT.

The V gene is TRBV15, the J gene TRBJ1-2; D may be TRBD1 (6 bases). Trimming removed 3 bases from V and 4 bases from J, with 18 bases in between. The CDR3 totals 16 residues. The germline V gene encodes CDR1 LNHNV and CDR2 YYDKDF (reference sequence). The DNA of the CDR3 is TGTGCCACCAGCAGGCCAGGAGAGGGGGGGGGCTATGGCTACACCTTC. This encodes CATSRPGEGGGYGYTF. Supplemented by reference TRBV15 and TRBJ1-2, the full variable domain reads DAMVIQNPRYQVTQFGKPVTLSCSQTLNHNVMYWYQQKSSQAPKLLFHYYDKDFNNEADTPDNFQSRRPNTSFCFLDIRSPGLGDTAMYLCATSRPGEGGGYGYTFGSGTRLTVV.

This clonotype was seen many times. The chain links TRBV3-1 to TRBJ1-2, with 8 positions matching TRBD1. This CDR3 is 13 amino acids long. Unmatched junction bases numbered 4, after V lost 5 bases and J lost 5 bases. Germline assignment: CDR1 LGHDT and CDR2 YNNKEL (reference sequence). DNA of the CDR3: TGTGCCAGCAGCTTGGGACAGGATTATGGCTACACCTTC. This gives the protein CASSLGQDYGYTF.

On this clonotype: Relative to the germline gene, one junction end is altered; a read error may explain this. The V call is TRBV20-1, the J call TRBJ2-2; D tentatively fits TRBD1 or TRBD2 (5 bases each). The length of the CDR3 is 10 residues. Looked up from germline, CDR1 is DFQATT and CDR2 is SNEGSKA (reference sequence). CDR3 in DNA: TGCAGTGCCCCAGTTGGGGGGCTGTTTTTT. Its translation: CSAPVGGLFF.

Worth noting for this clonotype: This may come from a read error, since a much larger clone is one base off. The chain combines TRBV2 with TRBJ2-3; D unclear. Per germline, CDR1 SNHLY and CDR2 FYNNEI. Deletions cut 6 bases from V and 10 bases from J, with 17 bases between. This CDR3 has 13 amino acids. CDR3: CASSRESYFSQYF. The DNA of the CDR3 is TGTGCCAGCAGCAGAGAAAGCTACTTCTCGCAGTATTTT.

As for this clonotype: The junction does not match germline at one end; this may be a read error. The chain combines TRBV2 with TRBJ2-7; 7 bases are a match to TRBD2. Looked up from germline, CDR1 is SNHLY and CDR2 is FYNNEI. This CDR3 is built from 14 residues. Here the CDR3 DNA reads TGTGCCAGCAGGCCACAGCGGGGAGGGTACGCCCTCTACTTT. This gives the protein CASRPQRGGYALYF. Complete variable domain (other parts from reference TRBV2 and TRBJ2-7): EPEVTQTPSHQVTQMGQEVILRCVPISNHLYFYWYRQILGQKVEFLVSFYNNEISEKSEIFDDQFSVERPDGSNFTLKIRSTKLEDSAMYFCASRPQRGGYALYFGPGTRLTVT.

This clonotype was seen ten or more times. The J gene is TRBJ2-1, the V gene TRBV9; TRBD2 aligns across 9 bases. CDR1 is SGDLS and CDR2 is YYNGEE in the germline V gene. The CDR3 extends over 17 amino acids. The J segment lost 1 base and the V segment lost 3 bases, leaving 8 bases of the junction unmatched. Here the CDR3 DNA reads TGTGCCAGCAGCGCTCCAACTAGCGGGTCATCCTACAATGAGCAGTTCTTC. Translating it yields CASSAPTSGSSYNEQFF. Variable domain in full (rest from reference TRBV9 and TRBJ2-1): DSGVTQTPKHLITATGQRVTLRCSPRSGDLSVYWYQQSLDQGLQFLIQYYNGEERAKGNILERFSAQQFPDLHSELNLSSLELGDSALYFCASSAPTSGSSYNEQFFGPGTRLTVL.